This record covers a single T cell receptor (beta chain). As yet, its antigen is unknown. Other DNA sequences within the sample encode an identical CDR3. Genomic DNA (from each subset) was split evenly across several immunoSEQ plates. As handled by the study authors: For the immunoSEQ data, sequences were junction-only without quality scores, so filtering differed. TCRdb's copy holds only in-frame clones and misses some; the assay was immunoSEQ multiplex PCR. That table gives V, J and clone size, and the DNA gave D and trimming. This table holds millions of clones, over 85% found once. This sample was taken from a study of shared clonotypes between healthy human individuals. Study results and caveats: Limited genetic and exposure-history diversity came from having few donors. The sampled material consisted only of blood, and tissue repertoires are likely to differ.

Cells designated naive CD8 were CD45RO-negative and were positively selected for CCR7, with terminally differentiated effector memory CD45RA+ cells excluded. The CDR3 spans 12 residues. Germline V gene lookup returns CDR1 WSHSY and CDR2 SAAADI. Trimming pared 3 bases from V and 5 bases from J, leaving 7 bases between. The source material was naive CD8+ T cells sorted from blood. This receptor was identified in a man between 18 and 29 years old in good health. The chain combines TRBV10-2 with TRBJ1-1; D is undetermined. The CDR3 nucleotides are TGCGCCAGCAGTGAAGGGAGTACTGAAGCTTTCTTT. Amino acid sequence: CASSEGSTEAFF.